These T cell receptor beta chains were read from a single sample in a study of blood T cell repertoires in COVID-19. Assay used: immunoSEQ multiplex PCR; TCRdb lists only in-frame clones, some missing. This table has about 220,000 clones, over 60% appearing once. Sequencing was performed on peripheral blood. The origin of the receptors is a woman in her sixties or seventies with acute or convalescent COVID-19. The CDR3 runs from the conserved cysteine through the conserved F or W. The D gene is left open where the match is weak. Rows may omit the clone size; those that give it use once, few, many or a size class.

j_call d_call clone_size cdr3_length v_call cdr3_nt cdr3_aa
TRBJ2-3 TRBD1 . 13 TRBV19 TGTGCCAGTAGTGTAATGGACAGGCGGGCGCAGTATTTT CASSVMDRRAQYF
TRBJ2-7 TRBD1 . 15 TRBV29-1 TGCAGCGTTGAACGACCGGGACAGGGTGCCGACGAGCAGTACTTC CSVERPGQGADEQYF
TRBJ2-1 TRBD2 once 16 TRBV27 TGTGCCAGCAGTTTAGGAGCGGGGGGTAGTTACAATGAGCAGTTCTTC CASSLGAGGSYNEQFF
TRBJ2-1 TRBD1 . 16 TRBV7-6 TGTGCCAGCAGCTTGACCCCGGGACAGGGGGACAATGAGCAGTTCTTC CASSLTPGQGDNEQFF
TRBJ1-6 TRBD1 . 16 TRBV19 TGTGCCAGTAGCGGGACAGGGGCGGACTATAATTCACCCCTCCACTTT CASSGTGADYNSPLHF
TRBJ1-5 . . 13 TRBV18 TGTGCCAGCTCAGAACAAAGCAATCAGCCCCAGCATTTT CASSEQSNQPQHF
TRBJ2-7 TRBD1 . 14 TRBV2 TGTGCCAGCATAGGTTGGGGGACAGGGACCGAGCAGTACTTC CASIGWGTGTEQYF
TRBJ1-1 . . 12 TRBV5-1 TGCGCCAGCACCTATGGGAACACTGAAGCTTTCTTT CASTYGNTEAFF
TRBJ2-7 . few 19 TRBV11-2 TGTGCCAGCAGCTTCTACCCGGCGGGGGATTCGGCAGGGGTCTACGAGCAGTACTTC CASSFYPAGDSAGVYEQYF
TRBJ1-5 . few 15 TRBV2 TGTGCCAGCAGTCATCAGGGGAGTAACAATCAGCCCCAGCATTTT CASSHQGSNNQPQHF
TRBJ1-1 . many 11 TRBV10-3 TGTGCCATCCGGACGGGGAGCGAAGCTTTCTTT CAIRTGSEAFF
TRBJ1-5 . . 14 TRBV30 TGTGCCTGGGCCGGGGGGAATAGCAATCAGCCCCAGCATTTT CAWAGGNSNQPQHF
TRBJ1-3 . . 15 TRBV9 TGTGCCAGCAGTAGCGGGGTAAATGCTGGAAACACCATATATTTT CASSSGVNAGNTIYF
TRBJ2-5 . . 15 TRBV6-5 TGTGCCAGCAGTTACTCAAAGGTCAGGGAAGAGACCCAGTACTTC CASSYSKVREETQYF
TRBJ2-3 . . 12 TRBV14 TGTGCCAGCAGCCTTCAGGGAGGTACGCAGTATTTT CASSLQGGTQYF
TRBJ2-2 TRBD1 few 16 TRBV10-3 TGTGCCATCAGTGAGTCGGGGACAGGGAAGGCCGGGGAGCTGTTTTTT CAISESGTGKAGELFF
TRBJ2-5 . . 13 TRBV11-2 TGTGCCAGCAGCTTAGTACAGTCAGAGACCCAGTACTTC CASSLVQSETQYF
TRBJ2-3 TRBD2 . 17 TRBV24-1 TGTGCCACCAGTGATCCCTCTGCGCGGGGGGGTCGAGATACGCAGTATTTT CATSDPSARGGRDTQYF
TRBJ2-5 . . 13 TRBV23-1 TGCGCCAGCAAACGACAGCGTCAAGAGACCCAGTACTTC CASKRQRQETQYF
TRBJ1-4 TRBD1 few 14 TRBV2 TGTGCCAGCAGCCCCGACAGGGGGCTTGAAAAACTGTTTTTT CASSPDRGLEKLFF
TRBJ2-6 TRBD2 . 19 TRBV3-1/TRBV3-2 TGTGCCAGCAGCCACCGAACTAGCGGGGGGCTCTCCGGGGCCAACGTCCTGACTTTC CASSHRTSGGLSGANVLTF
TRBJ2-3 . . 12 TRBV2 TGTGCCAGCAGTCGGGACTCAGATACGCAGTATTTT CASSRDSDTQYF